A selection of T cell receptor beta chains follows, all from one sample in a study of T cells after somatic rescue of genetic block. Sequencing used immunoSEQ multiplex PCR; TCRdb keeps in-frame clones, though not all of them. The data contain about 68,000 clones, around 93% of them singletons. Sequenced input: peripheral blood mononuclear cells (PBMCs). These receptors originate from a man in his forties. Both conserved end residues are part of each CDR3. D genes are given only for firm matches.

>TRBV5-4|NA|TRBJ2-2
TGTGCCAGCAGCTTGGGGTTCAGAGCGAACACCGGGGAGCTGTTTTTT
CASSLGFRANTGELFF
>TRBV21-1|NA|TRBJ2-7
TGTGCCAGCCCGGGACAGGGGATCTCCTACGAGCAGTACTTC
CASPGQGISYEQYF
>TRBV5-8|NA|TRBJ2-7
TGTGCCAGCAGCCACGACCGGAGGGGCGCCTACGAGCAGTACTTC
CASSHDRRGAYEQYF
>TRBV27|NA|TRBJ2-5
TGTGCCAGCAGTTTTTCTCCTAACGATGTGGAGACCCAGTACTTC
CASSFSPNDVETQYF
>TRBV19|NA|TRBJ1-5
TGTGCCAGTAGTAGCCAGCTGGGCAATCAGCCCCAGCATTTT
CASSSQLGNQPQHF
>TRBV19|NA|TRBJ2-1
TGTGCCAGTAGTATAGTGATGAGTAATGAGCAGTTCTTC
CASSIVMSNEQFF
>TRBV30|NA|TRBJ2-6
TGTGCCTGGAGTCCGGGGAGCTCTGGGGCCAACGTCCTGACTTTC
CAWSPGSSGANVLTF
>TRBV6-5|NA|TRBJ1-2
TGTGCCAGCAGGGACCCGTCAGGGATCAACTATGGCTACACCTTC
CASRDPSGINYGYTF
>TRBV4-3|TRBD2|TRBJ2-2
TGCGCCAGCAGCCAAGGTCCGGGAGGCCGGGGTCCCGGGGAGCTGTTTTTT
CASSQGPGGRGPGELFF
>TRBV6-5|NA|TRBJ2-1
TGTGCCAGCAGGTTTGGCGGAAGCTCCTACAATGAGCAGTTCTTC
CASRFGGSSYNEQFF
>TRBV7-7|NA|TRBJ1-5
TGTGCTAGCAGCTTATCGGAGAATCAGCCCCAGCATTTT
CASSLSENQPQHF
>TRBV9|NA|TRBJ2-5
TGTGCCAGCAGCGTGACTGGACAGCTCCAAGAGACCCAGTACTTC
CASSVTGQLQETQYF
>TRBV9|NA|TRBJ2-5
TGTGCCAGCAGCCCGCGCCCGACAGGCCAACAAGAGACCCAGTACTTC
CASSPRPTGQQETQYF
>TRBV11-3|NA|TRBJ2-7
TGTGCCAGCAGCTTAGATTCCCATGTTAACGAGCAGTACTTC
CASSLDSHVNEQYF
>TRBV29-1|NA|TRBJ2-2
TGCAGCGTTGAAGCCCCGGAAAGGACCGGGGAGCTGTTTTTT
CSVEAPERTGELFF